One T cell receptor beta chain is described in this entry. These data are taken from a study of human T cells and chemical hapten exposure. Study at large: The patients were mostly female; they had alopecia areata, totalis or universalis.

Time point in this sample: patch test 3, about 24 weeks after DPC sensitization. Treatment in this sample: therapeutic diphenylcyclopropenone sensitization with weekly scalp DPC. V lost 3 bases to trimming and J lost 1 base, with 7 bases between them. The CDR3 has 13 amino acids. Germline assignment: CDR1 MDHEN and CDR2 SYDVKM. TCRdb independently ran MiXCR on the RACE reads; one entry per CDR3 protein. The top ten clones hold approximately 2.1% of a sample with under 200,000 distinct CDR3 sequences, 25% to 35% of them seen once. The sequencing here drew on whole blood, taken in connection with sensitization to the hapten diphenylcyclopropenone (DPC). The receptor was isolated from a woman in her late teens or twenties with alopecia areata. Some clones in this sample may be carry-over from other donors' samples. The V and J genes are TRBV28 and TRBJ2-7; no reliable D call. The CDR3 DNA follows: TGTGCCAGCAGTTTGCACTCATCCTACGAGCAGTACTTC. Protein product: CASSLHSSYEQYF.